Following are 14 T cell receptor beta chains from one sample sequenced in a study of T cells of healthy individuals. TCRdb reprocessed the 5' RACE reads with MiXCR, giving one entry per CDR3 protein. There are about 96,000 distinct CDR3 sequences in the sample; 15% to 20% occur only once, and about 6% lies in the top ten. These receptors came from a human donor in good health.

This chain joins TRBV7-2 and TRBJ2-7; 11 nucleotides match TRBD2. Trimming took 4 bases from V and 3 from J; bases not matched to a gene: 11. The CDR3 extends over 17 amino acids. Germline V gene lookup returns CDR1 SGHTA and CDR2 FQGNSA. This CDR3 reads CASSYGLAGSTFYEQYF. The CDR3 bases are TGTGCCAGCAGCTACGGACTAGCGGGCTCTACTTTCTACGAGCAGTACTTC.

CDR3 nucleotides: TGCGCCAGCAGCTTGGGGCAGATCTCTGGGGCCAACGTCCTGACTTTC. Protein product: CASSLGQISGANVLTF. The rearrangement joins TRBV5-1 to TRBJ2-6; D unresolved. The CDR3 totals 16 residues. Trimming shortened V by 0 bases and J by 0 bases, and 7 bases separated the two germline ends. Germline V gene sequence: CDR1 SGHRS, CDR2 YFSETQ.

This clonotype is deemed medium-sized. The chain links TRBV7-2 to TRBJ2-2; D not resolved. CDR1 is SGHTA and CDR2 is FQGNSA in the germline V gene. This CDR3 contains 13 residues. Trimming left V 2 bases short and J 7 bases short, with 8 bases between. The CDR3 spells CASSLHPSGELFF. Here the CDR3 DNA reads TGTGCCAGCAGCTTACATCCTAGCGGGGAGCTGTTTTTT.

This clonotype was picked up a small number of times. This chain links TRBV20-1 with TRBJ2-7, with TRBD2 matching over 10 bases. Germline trimming cut 0 bases from V and 3 bases from J; bases unmatched to any gene: 8. CDR1 is DFQATT, CDR2 SNEGSKA, per germline (reference sequence). The CDR3 length is 16 residues. The CDR3: CSARDSSSGSSYEQYF. In DNA form, the CDR3 reads TGCAGTGCTAGAGATAGTTCTAGCGGGAGTAGCTACGAGCAGTACTTC.

The chain joins TRBV15 to TRBJ2-7; 7 positions match TRBD1. The CDR3 loop spans 13 amino acids. The germline gives CDR1 LNHNV, CDR2 YYDKDF (reference sequence). The trim removed 3 bases at V and 5 bases at J, leaving 4 bases unmatched. The CDR3 DNA follows: TGTGCCACCAGCAGGACAGGGTACAACGAGCAGTACTTC. This translates into CATSRTGYNEQYF.

This clonotype has a count of ten or more. The CDR3 coding sequence is TGTGCCAGCAGCTTATGGGGGGAAAATGAGCAGTTCTTC. Translated: CASSLWGENEQFF. The chain joins TRBV7-3 to TRBJ2-1; tentative D call: TRBD2 (6 bases). Germline V gene lookup returns CDR1 SGHTA and CDR2 FQGTGA. V dropped 2 bases and J dropped 7 bases, with 9 bases sitting between them. The CDR3 runs to 13 residues.

This clonotype turned up a few times. This sequence joins TRBV4-2 and TRBJ1-1; D is unresolved. V was cut by 0 bases and J by 1 base, with 9 bases left in between. The CDR3 sequence is 15 residues long. Germline V gene lookup returns CDR1 LGHNA and CDR2 YNFKEQ. CDR3 nucleotides: TGTGCCAGCAGCCAAGATCCCGGGCGGAACACTGAAGCTTTCTTT. It yields the protein CASSQDPGRNTEAFF.

This clonotype was observed a handful of times. V usage is TRBV13 and J usage is TRBJ2-7, with TRBD1 matching over 8 bases. The germline CDR1 and CDR2 sequences are PRHDT and FYEKMQ (reference sequence). CDR3 length: 15 amino acids. Losses at the gene ends were 5 bases for V and 1 base for J; bases not matched to a gene: 7. The CDR3 region has the DNA TGTGCCAGCAGCGCCGGACAGGGTTTTTCCTACGAGCAGTACTTC. Protein: CASSAGQGFSYEQYF.

The chain uses TRBV7-2 and TRBJ2-7; D possibly corresponds to TRBD1 (6 bases). The CDR3 runs to 14 residues. Trimming stripped 5 bases from V and 5 bases from J, with 16 bases between. Germline loops: CDR1 SGHTA, CDR2 FQGNSA. CDR3 DNA: TGTGCCAGCAGCCCCCAGAACAGGGCTCACGAGCAGTACTTC. Translating gives CASSPQNRAHEQYF.

V usage is TRBV20-1 and J usage is TRBJ2-7; 9 bases are shared with TRBD1. J was trimmed by 4 bases and V by 3 bases; bases with no gene match: 10. CDR3 size: 15 residues. Per the germline V gene, CDR1 is DFQATT and CDR2 is SNEGSKA (reference sequence). The CDR3, as DNA: TGCAGTGCTAGGGGGGACAGGGCTATATTTTACGAGCAGTACTTC. Amino acids: CSARGDRAIFYEQYF.

CDR3 DNA: TGTGCCAGCACGCTAATTAGCTCCTACGAGCAGTACTTC. Protein product: CASTLISSYEQYF. This chain joins TRBV7-2 and TRBJ2-7; D is unresolved. Trimming left V 7 bases short and J 0 bases short, with 10 bases between. CDR1 and CDR2 from the germline V gene are SGHTA and FQGNSA. CDR3 length equals 13 residues.

The chain combines TRBV9 with TRBJ2-6; D may correspond to TRBD1 or TRBD2 (5 bases each). This CDR3 has 21 amino acids. Trimming removed 2 bases from V and 0 bases from J, with 24 bases in between. The germline CDR1 and CDR2 sequences are SGDLS and YYNGEE. This CDR3 is CASSVGELKGRVASGANVLTF. For the CDR3, the DNA is TGTGCCAGCAGCGTGGGGGAGTTAAAAGGACGGGTGGCCTCTGGGGCCAACGTCCTGACTTTC.

The V and J genes are TRBV20-1 and TRBJ2-5; D gene unclear. CDR1 is DFQATT, CDR2 SNEGSKA, per germline (reference sequence). Trimming took 1 base from V and 2 from J, leaving 5 bases between them. CDR3 size: 12 residues. The CDR3 sequence: CSARVGQETQYF. In DNA form, the CDR3 reads TGCAGTGCTAGAGTTGGACAAGAGACCCAGTACTTC.

This clonotype has a handful of counts. The rearrangement uses TRBV29-1 and TRBJ2-1; D is undetermined. V lost 7 bases, J lost 5 bases, and 18 bases lay in between. Germline values: CDR1 SQVTM, CDR2 ANQGSEA. The CDR3 consists of 14 residues. CDR3 region: CSGVPISSNNEQFF. The CDR3 coding sequence is TGCAGCGGCGTCCCGATCTCGTCCAACAATGAGCAGTTCTTC.